These T cell receptor beta chains were read from a single sample in a study of beta chain features in type 1 diabetes. Some clones are missing from TCRdb's copy, which holds only in-frame ones; the method was immunoSEQ multiplex PCR. This table holds more than 250,000 clones, 14% to 15% found once. The sequenced sample was naive CD4+ T cells from blood. The receptors originated from a man between 18 and 29 years old with type 1 diabetes. Both conserved end residues are trimmed from each CDR3.

>TRBV5-1
ASSLGRTEETQY
>TRBV28
ASSFGTDIRNEQF
>TRBV9
ASSLQTGPGELF
>TRBV2
ASSAGAHSGNTIY
>TRBV18
ASSPRRDLDEQY
>TRBV28
ASTPGSANTGELF
>TRBV7-2
ASSSPRVAGEFKRYEQY
>TRBV9
ASSAVGDQPQH
>TRBV7-2
ASSLGPDRVYGYT
>TRBV7-8
ASSLLTGAGYT
>TRBV27
ASRRGNYGYT
>TRBV7-9
ASRSSGQGGVNTEAF
>TRBV14
ASSPWTGGSTAKNIQY
>TRBV2
ASSPPGQGHNEQF
>TRBV28
AITPRGLSYEQY
>TRBV4-3
ASSQIPGQLNSPLH
>TRBV6-5
ASRRQAYNEQF
>TRBV7-2
ASSLGTGGWVYGYT
>TRBV5-4
ASSYPGLRQETQY
>TRBV5-1
ASSLGQAPYEQY
>TRBV30
AWSVRGLAHLTGELF
>TRBV21-1
ASSTQVLY
>TRBV4-1
ASSQVDGTGQYEQY
>TRBV15
ATSSGRDTLTDTQY
>TRBV9
ASSVTPQGEAGYT
>TRBV5-4
ASAPMTGASYNEQF
>TRBV7-8
ASSLLTGVQDTQY
>TRBV10-3
AMGTGTGAYEQY
>TRBV18
ASSPPGLAVYEQY
>TRBV7-2
ASGQDRSVPYEQY
>TRBV29-1
SVRLGDRESGGYT
>TRBV7-8
ASSLRLADNTGELF
>TRBV2
ASDLMGGNTIY
>TRBV9
ASSLGTGHGYT
>TRBV29-1
SVGVMGQGREKLF
>TRBV7-2
ASSSHSSGANVLT
>TRBV5-7
ASSYGNRWAKNIQY
>TRBV29-1
SVEEQGVVRDTEAF
>TRBV28
ASSFGYYETQY
>TRBV28
ASTHGSEGQPQH
>TRBV7-9
ASSFRGGGNIQY
>TRBV28
ASSRYTNEKLF
>TRBV6-4
ASSVTGGVNNEQF
>TRBV2
ASSEGSRQTQY
>TRBV28
ASSPRPGFEQY